This T cell receptor beta chain was observed in a study of beta chain features in type 1 diabetes. Study-level results: All four CD4+ subsets from Type 1 diabetes patients carried moderately but significantly shorter TCRB CDR3s. Insertion counts at VDJ junctions were lower in type 1 diabetes patients, who also showed more deletions there.

cDNA synthesis used the whole RNA isolate, giving expressed TCRB sequences. Assay: immunoSEQ multiplex PCR; the TCRdb copy retains only in-frame clones and omits some. This table holds some 360,000 clones, over 8.5% found once. The length of the CDR3 is 12 residues. V was cut by 2 bases and J by 5 bases, with 7 bases left in between. CDR1 and CDR2 from the germline V gene are SGHTA and FQGNSA. This clone was found a few times. Its antigen remains unidentified. Sorting based on CD45RO/CCR7/CD25/CD127/CD95/CD27 separated CD4+ naive, central memory, regulatory and stem cell-like memory cells. The TCR was taken from a man aged 25 to 40 with type 1 diabetes. The sample comprised central memory CD4+ T cells from blood. J is TRBJ2-7 and V is TRBV7-2; D uncertain. The CDR3 coding sequence is TGTGCCAGCAGCTTATACCGCAACGAGCAGTACTTC. This sequence encodes CASSLYRNEQYF.